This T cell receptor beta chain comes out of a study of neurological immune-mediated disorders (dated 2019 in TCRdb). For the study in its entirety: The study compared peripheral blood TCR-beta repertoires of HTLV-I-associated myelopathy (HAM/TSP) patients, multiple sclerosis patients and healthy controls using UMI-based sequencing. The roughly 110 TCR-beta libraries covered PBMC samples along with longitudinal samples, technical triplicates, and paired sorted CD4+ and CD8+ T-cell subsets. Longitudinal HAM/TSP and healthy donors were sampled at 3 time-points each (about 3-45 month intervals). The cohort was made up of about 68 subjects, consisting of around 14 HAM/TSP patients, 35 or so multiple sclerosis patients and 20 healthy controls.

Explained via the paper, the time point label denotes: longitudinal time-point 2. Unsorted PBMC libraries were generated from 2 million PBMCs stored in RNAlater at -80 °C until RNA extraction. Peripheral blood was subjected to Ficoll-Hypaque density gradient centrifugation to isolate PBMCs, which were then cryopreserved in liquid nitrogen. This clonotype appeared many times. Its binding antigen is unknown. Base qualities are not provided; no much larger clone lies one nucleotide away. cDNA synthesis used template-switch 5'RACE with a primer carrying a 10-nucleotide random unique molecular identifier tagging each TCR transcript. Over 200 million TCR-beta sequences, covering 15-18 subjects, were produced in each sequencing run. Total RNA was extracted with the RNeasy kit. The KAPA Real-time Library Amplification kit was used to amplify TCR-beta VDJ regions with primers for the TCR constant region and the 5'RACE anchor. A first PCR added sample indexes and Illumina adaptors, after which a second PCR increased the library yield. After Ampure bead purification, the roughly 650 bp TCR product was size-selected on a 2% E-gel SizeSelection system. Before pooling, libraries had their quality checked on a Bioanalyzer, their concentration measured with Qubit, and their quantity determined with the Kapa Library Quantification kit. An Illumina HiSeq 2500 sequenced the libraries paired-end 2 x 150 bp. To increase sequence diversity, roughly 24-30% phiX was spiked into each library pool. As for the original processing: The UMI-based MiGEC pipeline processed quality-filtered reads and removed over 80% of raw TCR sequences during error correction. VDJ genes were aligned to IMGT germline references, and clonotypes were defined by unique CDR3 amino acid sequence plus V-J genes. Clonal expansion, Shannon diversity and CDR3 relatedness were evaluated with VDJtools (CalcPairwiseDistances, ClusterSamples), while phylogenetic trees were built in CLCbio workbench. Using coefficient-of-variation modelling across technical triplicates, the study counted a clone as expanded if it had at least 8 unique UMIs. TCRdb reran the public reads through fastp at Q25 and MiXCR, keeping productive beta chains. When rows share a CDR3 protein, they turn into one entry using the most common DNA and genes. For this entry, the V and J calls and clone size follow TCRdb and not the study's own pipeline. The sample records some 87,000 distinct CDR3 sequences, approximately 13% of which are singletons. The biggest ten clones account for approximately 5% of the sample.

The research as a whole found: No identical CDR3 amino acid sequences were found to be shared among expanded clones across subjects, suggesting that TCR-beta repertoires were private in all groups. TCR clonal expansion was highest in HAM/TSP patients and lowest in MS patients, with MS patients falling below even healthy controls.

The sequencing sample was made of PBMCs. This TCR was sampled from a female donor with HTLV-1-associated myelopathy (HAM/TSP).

Read as DNA, the sequence is TGTGCCAGCAGTTATATAGCGGGGGCTACGCAGTATTTT. This yields the protein CASSYIAGATQYF. The chain employs TRBV28 and TRBJ2-3, with 9 bases aligning to TRBD2. The junction shows trimming of 4 bases on V and 8 bases on J, and the gene matches do not reach 4 bases of it. Taken from cysteine to phenylalanine, the CDR3 has 13 residues. The DNA shown is the 39-base CDR3, in frame from base 1. The germline V gene encodes CDR1 MDHEN and CDR2 SYDVKM.